This T cell receptor (beta chain) was retrieved from a study of cytotoxic CD8 clonotypes in ibrutinib-treated CLL. Sequencing used immunoSEQ multiplex PCR; TCRdb keeps in-frame clones, though not all of them. The profile shows about 120,000 clones, roughly 57% of them singletons. Germline loops: CDR1 SGHDT, CDR2 YYEEEE. V trimming: 2 bases; J trimming: 8 bases; junction bases outside the gene matches: 8. The CDR3 runs 14 residues. The sequence derives from a human donor with chronic lymphocytic leukemia. The rearrangement joins TRBV5-6 to TRBJ1-2; 8 nucleotides align to TRBD1. The sequencing here drew on PBMCs, taken after 24 months of ibrutinib treatment. The CDR3: CASSFGQGMDGYTF. CDR3 nucleotide sequence: TGTGCCAGCAGCTTCGGACAGGGCATGGACGGCTACACCTTC.